The T cell receptor beta chain under discussion was sequenced for a study of PD-L1 blockade in urothelial cancer. Turning to the study itself: Blood was analyzed 3 weeks (second dose) and 6 weeks after treatment start.

Using immunoSEQ multiplex PCR, the repertoire was profiled, and TCRdb retains in-frame clones only, with some absent. The data hold about 76,000 clones, with more than 85% observed a single time. The time point denotes: peripheral blood 6 weeks after treatment start. Trimming removed 8 bases at V and 1 base at J, with 3 bases between. CDR3 size: 11 residues. The germline gives CDR1 SNHLY, CDR2 FYNNEI. The clonotype was recovered from a woman older than 75 with urothelial cancer. The sequencing here drew on PBMCs, taken around atezolizumab (anti-PD-L1) treatment. This chain uses TRBV2 with TRBJ2-1; the D is unclear. CDR3 sequence (DNA): TGTGCCAGCCTGTCCTACAATGAGCAGTTCTTC. Translating gives CASLSYNEQFF.